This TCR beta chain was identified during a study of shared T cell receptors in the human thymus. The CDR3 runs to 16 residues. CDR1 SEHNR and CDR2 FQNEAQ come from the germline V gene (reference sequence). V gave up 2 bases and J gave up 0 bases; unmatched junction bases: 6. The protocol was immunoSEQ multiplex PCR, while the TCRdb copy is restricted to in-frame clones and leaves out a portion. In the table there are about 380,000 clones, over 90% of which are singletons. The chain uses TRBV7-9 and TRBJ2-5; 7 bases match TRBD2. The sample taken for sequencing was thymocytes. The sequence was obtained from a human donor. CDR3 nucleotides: TGTGCCAGCAGCTTACGGGCGGGAGAGAACCAAGAGACCCAGTACTTC. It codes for CASSLRAGENQETQYF.